This passage covers 15 T cell receptor beta chains from one sample sequenced in a study of CD8+ T cells in alopecia areata. cDNA prepared by RNA extraction and subsequent reverse transcription served as the template for sequencing. The method was immunoSEQ multiplex PCR; TCRdb's version includes in-frame clones alone and lacks a portion of them. The sample contains about 150,000 clones, about nine tenths of which appear only once. The material sequenced was CD8+ T cells sorted from blood, taken at week 0. The source of these receptors is a human donor with alopecia areata.

The chain employs TRBV27 and TRBJ1-4; no reliable D call. This CDR3 contains 14 residues. Germline V gives CDR1 MNHEY, CDR2 SMNVEV (reference sequence). Trimming pared 2 bases from V and 12 bases from J, leaving 16 bases between. The CDR3 region is CASSLQKNNQELFF. As DNA, the CDR3 is TGTGCCAGCAGTTTACAGAAAAATAACCAGGAACTGTTTTTT.

As DNA, the CDR3 is TGTGCCAGCAAAAACACGGGTTTTGGAAACACCATATATTTT. This codes for CASKNTGFGNTIYF. The chain recombines TRBV2 with TRBJ1-3; no definite D call. V lost 7 bases and J lost 3, with 13 bases in between. The germline CDR1 and CDR2 sequences are SNHLY and FYNNEI. This CDR3 is 14 amino acids long. The variable domain in full, completed from reference TRBV2 and TRBJ1-3, reads EPEVTQTPSHQVTQMGQEVILRCVPISNHLYFYWYRQILGQKVEFLVSFYNNEISEKSEIFDDQFSVERPDGSNFTLKIRSTKLEDSAMYFCASKNTGFGNTIYFGEGSWLTVV.

The chain carries TRBV19 and TRBJ2-2; TRBD2 aligns across 8 bases. The germline gives CDR1 LNHDA, CDR2 SQIVND (reference sequence). The CDR3 is made up of 15 amino acids. The V segment lost 6 bases and the J segment 6 bases; nucleotides outside the gene matches: 9. CDR3 sequence: CASSISQAGAGELFF. The CDR3 DNA sequence: TGTGCCAGTAGCATAAGTCAAGCGGGAGCCGGGGAGCTGTTTTTT.

In its sample, this clone was seen once. The chain links TRBV9 to TRBJ1-4; perhaps TRBD1 as D (6 bases). V was shortened by 3 bases and J by 8 bases, with 8 bases between the two germline ends. Germline V gene sequence: CDR1 SGDLS, CDR2 YYNGEE. The CDR3 is made up of 12 amino acids. CDR3 sequence (DNA): TGTGCCAGCAGCGCGGGGGGCGAAAAACTGTTTTTT. Translating it yields CASSAGGEKLFF.

This chain uses TRBV29-1 with TRBJ2-7, with 13 bases matching TRBD2. This CDR3 comprises 17 residues. CDR1 and CDR2 (germline): SQVTM, ANQGSEA. The ends lost 7 bases at V and 0 bases at J; junction bases unmatched: 12. This CDR3 reads CSASPGTSGESSYEQYF. The CDR3 DNA reads TGCAGCGCGAGCCCCGGGACTAGCGGGGAAAGCTCCTACGAGCAGTACTTC.

The V gene is TRBV7-9, the J gene TRBJ2-7, with D unclear. Trimming pared 4 bases from V and 0 bases from J, leaving 10 bases between. Germline V gives CDR1 SEHNR, CDR2 FQNEAQ (reference sequence). The CDR3 is 14 residues long. CDR3 coding DNA: TGTGCCAGCAGCTCTGGCAGTTCCTCCTACGAGCAGTACTTC. Amino acid sequence: CASSSGSSSYEQYF. Looking up the rest from reference TRBV7-9 and TRBJ2-7 gives the full variable domain: DTGVSQNPRHKITKRGQNVTFRCDPISEHNRLYWYRQTLGQGPEFLTYFQNEAQLEKSRLLSDRFSAERPKGSFSTLEIQRTEQGDSAMYLCASSSGSSSYEQYFGPGTRLTVT.

The genes are TRBV7-8 and TRBJ2-7, with unresolved D. Trimming stripped 1 base from V and 3 bases from J, with 7 bases between. CDR3 length: 13 residues. Germline lookup yields CDR1 SGHVS and CDR2 FQNEAQ. As DNA, the CDR3 is TGTGCCAGCAGCTTAGAGAGGAACTACGAGCAGTACTTC. Translating it yields CASSLERNYEQYF.

The rearrangement joins TRBV29-1 to TRBJ2-1; 11 bases are a match to TRBD2. This CDR3 has 15 residues. CDR1 SQVTM and CDR2 ANQGSEA come from the germline V gene. Unmatched junction bases numbered 10, after V lost 3 bases and J lost 9 bases. The CDR3 DNA follows: TGCAGCGTTGACCCTGGGACTAGCGGCCGGGGTGAGCAGTTCTTC. Its translation: CSVDPGTSGRGEQFF.

The chain recombines TRBV7-9 with TRBJ2-1; D not resolved. The V gene lost 2 bases and the J gene lost 4 bases, with 12 bases spanning the gap. The CDR3 is made up of 15 amino acids. Germline CDR1 and CDR2: SEHNR and FQNEAQ (reference sequence). In DNA, the CDR3 is TGTGCCAGCAGCTTAATTCCCGGCGGTTACAATGAGCAGTTCTTC. Its protein product is CASSLIPGGYNEQFF. Full variable domain (remainder filled in from reference TRBV7-9 and TRBJ2-1): DTGVSQNPRHKITKRGQNVTFRCDPISEHNRLYWYRQTLGQGPEFLTYFQNEAQLEKSRLLSDRFSAERPKGSFSTLEIQRTEQGDSAMYLCASSLIPGGYNEQFFGPGTRLTVL.

The chain employs TRBV6-6 and TRBJ2-1; no definite D call. The CDR3 runs to 13 residues. CDR1 is MNHNY and CDR2 is SVGAGI in the germline V gene (reference sequence). V was clipped by 5 bases and J by 4 bases, with 9 bases between them. The CDR3 DNA reads as TGTGCCAGCAGTCAGGCGAAGTACAATGAGCAGTTCTTC. Translated: CASSQAKYNEQFF.

Comment on this clone: Its ends do not fully match the called genes, so a read error is possible. The genes are TRBV13 and TRBJ2-3; D might be TRBD2 (5 bases). Germline V gene sequence: CDR1 PRHDT, CDR2 FYEKMQ (reference sequence). The CDR3 contains 14 residues. The CDR3 spells CASSIGLDQDTQYF. CDR3 sequence (DNA): TGTGCCAGCAGCATAGGACTGGATCAAGATACGCAGTATTTT.

The chain combines TRBV7-8 with TRBJ1-1, with D maybe TRBD1 (5 bases). The CDR3 is 14 amino acids. Trimming removed 5 bases from V and 7 bases from J, with 17 bases in between. Germline assignment: CDR1 SGHVS and CDR2 FQNEAQ. The CDR3 coding sequence is TGTGCCAGCAGCCCCGGGACGGAGAACGGTGAAGCTTTCTTT. Protein product: CASSPGTENGEAFF.

J is TRBJ2-1 and V is TRBV19; a possible D gene is TRBD1 (5 bases). CDR1 and CDR2 (germline): LNHDA, SQIVND (reference sequence). CDR3 size: 16 residues. V was clipped by 7 bases and J by 10 bases, with 26 bases between them. The CDR3: CASTKGMANLPGEQFF. The CDR3 nucleotides are TGTGCCAGTACGAAGGGGATGGCCAATCTCCCAGGGGAGCAGTTCTTC.

This clone was observed at least ten times. This chain connects TRBV14 to TRBJ1-1; D not certain. Germline CDR1 reads SGHDN; CDR2 reads FVKESK. Trimming stripped 4 bases from V and 6 bases from J, with 12 bases between. There are 13 residues in the CDR3. The CDR3 reads CASSRDSLAEAFF. CDR3 nucleotide sequence: TGTGCCAGCAGCCGGGATTCCTTGGCTGAAGCTTTCTTT.

This clone turned up a few times. This chain links TRBV5-1 with TRBJ2-7; 9 bases map to TRBD1. Germline V gives CDR1 SGHRS, CDR2 YFSETQ. This CDR3 contains 14 residues. J lost 5 bases, V lost 4 bases, and 7 bases had no gene match. The CDR3 here is CASSQGQGTNEQYF. The CDR3 nucleotides read TGCGCCAGCAGCCAGGGACAGGGAACCAACGAGCAGTACTTC.